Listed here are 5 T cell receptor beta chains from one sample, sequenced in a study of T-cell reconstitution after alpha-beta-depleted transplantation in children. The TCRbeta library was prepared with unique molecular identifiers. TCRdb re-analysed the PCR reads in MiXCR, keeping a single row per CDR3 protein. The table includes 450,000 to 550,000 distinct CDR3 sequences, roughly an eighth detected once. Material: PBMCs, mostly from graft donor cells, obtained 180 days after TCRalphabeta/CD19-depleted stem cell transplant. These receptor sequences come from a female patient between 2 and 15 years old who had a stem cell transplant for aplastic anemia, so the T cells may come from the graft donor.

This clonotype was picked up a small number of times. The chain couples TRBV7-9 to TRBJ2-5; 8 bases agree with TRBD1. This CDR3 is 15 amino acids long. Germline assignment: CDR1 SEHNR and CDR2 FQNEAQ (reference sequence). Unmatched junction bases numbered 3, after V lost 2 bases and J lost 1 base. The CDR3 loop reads CASSLIRGPQETQYF. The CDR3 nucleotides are TGTGCCAGCAGCTTAATCAGGGGGCCCCAAGAGACCCAGTACTTC.

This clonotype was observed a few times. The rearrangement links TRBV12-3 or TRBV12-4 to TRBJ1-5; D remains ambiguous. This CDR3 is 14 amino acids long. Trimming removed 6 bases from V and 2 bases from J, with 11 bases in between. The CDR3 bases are TGTGCCAGCAGCTTTACCCAGGGCAATCAGCCCCAGCATTTT. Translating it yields CASSFTQGNQPQHF.

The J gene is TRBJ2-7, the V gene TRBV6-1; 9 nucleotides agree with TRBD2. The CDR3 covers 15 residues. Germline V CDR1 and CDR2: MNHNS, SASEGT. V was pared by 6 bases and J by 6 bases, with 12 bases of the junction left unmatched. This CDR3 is CASRHPTSGGGEQYF. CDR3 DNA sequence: TGTGCCAGCAGGCACCCGACTAGCGGAGGCGGCGAGCAGTACTTC.

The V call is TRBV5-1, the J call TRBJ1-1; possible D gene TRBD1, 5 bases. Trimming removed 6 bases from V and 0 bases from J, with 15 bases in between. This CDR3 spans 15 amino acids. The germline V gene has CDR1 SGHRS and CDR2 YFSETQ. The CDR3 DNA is TGCGCCAGCACCTTCTCGACAGATTTGAACACTGAAGCTTTCTTT. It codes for CASTFSTDLNTEAFF.

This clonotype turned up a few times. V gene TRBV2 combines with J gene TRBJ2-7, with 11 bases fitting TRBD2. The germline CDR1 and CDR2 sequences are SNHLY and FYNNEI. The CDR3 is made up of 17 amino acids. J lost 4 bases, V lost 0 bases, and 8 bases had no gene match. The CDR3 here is CASSEASSGGAGYEQYF. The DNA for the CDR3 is TGTGCCAGCAGTGAAGCTAGTAGCGGGGGGGCAGGTTACGAGCAGTACTTC.